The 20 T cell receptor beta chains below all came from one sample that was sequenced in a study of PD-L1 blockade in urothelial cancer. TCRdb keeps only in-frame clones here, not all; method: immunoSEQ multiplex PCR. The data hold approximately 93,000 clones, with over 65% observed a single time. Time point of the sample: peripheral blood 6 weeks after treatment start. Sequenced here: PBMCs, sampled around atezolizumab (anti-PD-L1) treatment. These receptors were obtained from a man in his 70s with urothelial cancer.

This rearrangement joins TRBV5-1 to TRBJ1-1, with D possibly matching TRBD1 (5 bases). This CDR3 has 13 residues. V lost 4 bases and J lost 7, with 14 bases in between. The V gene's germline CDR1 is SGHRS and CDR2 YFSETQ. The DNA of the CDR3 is TGCGCCAGCAGCCTAAGGGAGGGGAGTGAAGCTTTCTTT. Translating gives CASSLREGSEAFF.

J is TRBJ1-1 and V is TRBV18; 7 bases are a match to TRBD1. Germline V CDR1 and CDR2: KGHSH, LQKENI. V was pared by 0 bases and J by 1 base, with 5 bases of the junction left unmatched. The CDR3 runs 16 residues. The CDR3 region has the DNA TGTGCCAGCTCACCACCCCCGGGACAGCCGAACACTGAAGCTTTCTTT. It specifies CASSPPPGQPNTEAFF. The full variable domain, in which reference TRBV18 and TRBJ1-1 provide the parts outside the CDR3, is NAGVMQNPRHLVRRRGQEARLRCSPMKGHSHVYWYRQLPEEGLKFMVYLQKENIIDESGMPKERFSAEFPKEGPSILRIQQVVRGDSAAYFCASSPPPGQPNTEAFFGQGTRLTVV.

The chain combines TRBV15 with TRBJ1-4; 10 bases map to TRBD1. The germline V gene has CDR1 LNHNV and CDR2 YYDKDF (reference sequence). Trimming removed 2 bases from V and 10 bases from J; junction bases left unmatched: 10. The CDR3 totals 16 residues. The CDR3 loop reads CATSRPGQGSFVKLFF. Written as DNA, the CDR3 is TGTGCCACCAGCAGACCGGGACAGGGGAGTTTTGTAAAACTGTTTTTT.

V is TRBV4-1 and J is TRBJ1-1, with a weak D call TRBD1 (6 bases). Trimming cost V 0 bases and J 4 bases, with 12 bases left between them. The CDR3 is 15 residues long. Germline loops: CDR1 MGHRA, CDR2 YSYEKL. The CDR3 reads CASSQEEDSGTEAFF. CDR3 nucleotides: TGCGCCAGCAGCCAAGAAGAGGACAGCGGCACTGAAGCTTTCTTT.

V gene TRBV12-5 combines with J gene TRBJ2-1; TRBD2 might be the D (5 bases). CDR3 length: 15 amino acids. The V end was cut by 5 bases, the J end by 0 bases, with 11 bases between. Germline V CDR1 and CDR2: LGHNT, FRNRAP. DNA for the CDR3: TGTGCTAGTGGTGGCGGGCAATCCTCCTACAATGAGCAGTTCTTC. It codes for CASGGGQSSYNEQFF.

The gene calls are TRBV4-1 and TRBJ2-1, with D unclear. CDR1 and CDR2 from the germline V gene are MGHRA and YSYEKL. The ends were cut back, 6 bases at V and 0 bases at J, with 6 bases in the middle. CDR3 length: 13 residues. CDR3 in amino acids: CASSPGSYNEQFF. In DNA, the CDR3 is TGCGCCAGCAGTCCCGGCTCCTACAATGAGCAGTTCTTC.

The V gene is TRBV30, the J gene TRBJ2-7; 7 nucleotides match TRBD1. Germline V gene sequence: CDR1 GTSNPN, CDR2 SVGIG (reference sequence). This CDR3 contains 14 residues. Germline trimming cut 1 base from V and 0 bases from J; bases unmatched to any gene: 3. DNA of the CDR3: TGTGCCTGGAGTGAGGGGGCCAGCTCCTACGAGCAGTACTTC. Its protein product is CAWSEGASSYEQYF.

CDR3 nucleotides: TGCGCCAGCAGTCTGACAGGGGCTTGCTCTGGGGCCAACGTCCTGACTTTC. Protein sequence: CASSLTGACSGANVLTF. V is TRBV23-1 and J is TRBJ2-6, with 8 bases identical to TRBD1. TRBV23-1 is recorded as an ORF, its role being uncertain. The V and J ends lost 4 bases and 0 bases, in that order; junction bases with no gene match: 5. This CDR3 is built from 17 residues.

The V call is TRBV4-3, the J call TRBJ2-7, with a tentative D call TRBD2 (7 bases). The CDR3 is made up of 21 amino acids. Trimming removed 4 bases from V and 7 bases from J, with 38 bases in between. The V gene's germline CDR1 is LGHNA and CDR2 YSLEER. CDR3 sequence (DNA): TGCGCCAGCAGCCGACAGCCCCCCCGCGGGGGCGGCGCAGTTGGTAGTGGAGAGCAGTACTTC. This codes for CASSRQPPRGGGAVGSGEQYF.

CDR3 protein: CASSLGSSAYNEQFF. In nucleotides, the CDR3 is TGTGCCAGCAGCCTCGGGTCTAGCGCTTACAATGAGCAGTTCTTC. The chain couples TRBV7-8 to TRBJ2-1; weak D call: TRBD2 (6 bases). The CDR3 runs to 15 residues. Trimming shortened V by 5 bases and J by 4 bases, and 15 bases separated the two germline ends. In germline, CDR1 is SGHVS, CDR2 FQNEAQ.

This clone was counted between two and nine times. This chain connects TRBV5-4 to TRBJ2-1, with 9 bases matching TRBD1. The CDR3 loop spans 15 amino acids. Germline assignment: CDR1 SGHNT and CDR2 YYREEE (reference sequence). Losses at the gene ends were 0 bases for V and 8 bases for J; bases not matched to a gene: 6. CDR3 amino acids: CASSLGGQGTDEQFF. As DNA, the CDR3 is TGTGCCAGCAGCTTGGGAGGACAGGGGACGGATGAGCAGTTCTTC. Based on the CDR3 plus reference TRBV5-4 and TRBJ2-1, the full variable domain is ETGVTQSPTHLIKTRGQQVTLRCSSQSGHNTVSWYQQALGQGPQFIFQYYREEENGRGNFPPRFSGLQFPNYSSELNVNALELDDSALYLCASSLGGQGTDEQFFGPGTRLTVL.

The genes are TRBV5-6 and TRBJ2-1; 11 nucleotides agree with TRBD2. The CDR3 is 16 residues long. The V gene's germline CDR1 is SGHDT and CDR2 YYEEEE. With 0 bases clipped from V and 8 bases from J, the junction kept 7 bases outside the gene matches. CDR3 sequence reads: CASSLALLAGGYEQFF. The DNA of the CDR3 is TGTGCCAGCAGCTTGGCCCTTCTAGCGGGGGGATATGAGCAGTTCTTC.

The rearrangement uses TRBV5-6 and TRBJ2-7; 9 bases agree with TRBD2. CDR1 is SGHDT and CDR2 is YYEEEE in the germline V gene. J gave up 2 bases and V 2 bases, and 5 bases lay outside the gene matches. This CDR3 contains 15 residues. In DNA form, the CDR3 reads TGTGCCAGCAGCTTAGGAGCGGGAGGCCCCTACGAGCAGTACTTC. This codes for CASSLGAGGPYEQYF.

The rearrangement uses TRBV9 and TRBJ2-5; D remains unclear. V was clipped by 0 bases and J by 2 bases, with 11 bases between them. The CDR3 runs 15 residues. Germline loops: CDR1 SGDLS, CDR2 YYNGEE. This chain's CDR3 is CASSVEAVPQETQYF. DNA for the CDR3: TGTGCCAGCAGCGTAGAGGCGGTTCCTCAAGAGACCCAGTACTTC.

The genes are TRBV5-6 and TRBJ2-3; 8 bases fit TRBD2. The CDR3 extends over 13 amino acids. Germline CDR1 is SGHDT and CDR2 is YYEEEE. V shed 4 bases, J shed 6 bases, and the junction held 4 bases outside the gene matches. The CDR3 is CASSLGTSDTQYF. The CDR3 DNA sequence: TGTGCCAGCAGCCTCGGGACTAGTGATACGCAGTATTTT.

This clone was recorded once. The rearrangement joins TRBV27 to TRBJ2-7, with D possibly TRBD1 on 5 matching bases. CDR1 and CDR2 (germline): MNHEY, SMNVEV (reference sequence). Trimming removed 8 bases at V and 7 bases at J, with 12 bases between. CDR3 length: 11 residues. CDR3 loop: CASGALREQYF. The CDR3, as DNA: TGTGCCAGCGGGGCCTTGAGGGAGCAGTACTTC.

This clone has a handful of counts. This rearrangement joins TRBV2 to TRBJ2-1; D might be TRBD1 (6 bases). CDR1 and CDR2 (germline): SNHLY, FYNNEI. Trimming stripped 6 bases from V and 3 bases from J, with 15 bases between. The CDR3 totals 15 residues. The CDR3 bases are TGTGCCAGCAGGCCTATCAGGGGAAGCTACAATGAGCAGTTCTTC. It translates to CASRPIRGSYNEQFF.

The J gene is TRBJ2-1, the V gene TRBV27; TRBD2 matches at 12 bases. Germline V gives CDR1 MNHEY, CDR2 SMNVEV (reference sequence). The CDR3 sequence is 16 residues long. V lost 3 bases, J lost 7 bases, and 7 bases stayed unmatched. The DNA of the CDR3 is TGTGCCAGCAGTTTCCTGACTAGCGGGAGTAGTAATGAGCAGTTCTTC. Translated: CASSFLTSGSSNEQFF.

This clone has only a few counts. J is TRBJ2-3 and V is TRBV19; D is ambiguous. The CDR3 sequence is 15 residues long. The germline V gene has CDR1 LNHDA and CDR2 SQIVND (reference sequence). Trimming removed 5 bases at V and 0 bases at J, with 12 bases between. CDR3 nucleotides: TGTGCCAGTAGTCCCCGCGGCCCTAGCACAGATACGCAGTATTTT. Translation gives CASSPRGPSTDTQYF.

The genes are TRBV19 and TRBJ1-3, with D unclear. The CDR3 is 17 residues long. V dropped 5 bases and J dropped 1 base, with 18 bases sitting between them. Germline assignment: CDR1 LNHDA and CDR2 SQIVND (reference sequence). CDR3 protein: CASSFSDMVVSGNTIYF. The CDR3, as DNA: TGTGCCAGTAGTTTCTCTGACATGGTAGTTTCTGGAAACACCATATATTTT.